These 4 T cell receptor beta chains came from one sample sequenced in a study of identifying expanded T cells in peripheral blood. Method: immunoSEQ multiplex PCR; TCRdb's copy keeps in-frame clones and lacks some. The profile shows 85,000 to 100,000 clones, approximately 89% of them singletons. Sequencing used blood. The receptors were sampled from a person aged 18 to 70 in good health.

This clone was seen more than once but under ten times. The chain has TRBV19 and TRBJ1-5; D is unclear. The CDR3 runs to 12 residues. From germline, CDR1 is LNHDA and CDR2 SQIVND (reference sequence). V lost 4 bases, J lost 3 bases, and 4 bases lay in between. Here the CDR3 DNA reads TGTGCCAGTAGTAGGGCCAATCAGCCCCAGCATTTT. This codes for CASSRANQPQHF.

This clone was seen a handful of times. The chain joins TRBV6-1 to TRBJ2-3, with D hard to call. The CDR3 covers 12 residues. Deletions cut 3 bases from V and 5 bases from J, with 6 bases between. The germline V gene has CDR1 MNHNS and CDR2 SASEGT. CDR3: CASSDMGDTQYF. The DNA for the CDR3 is TGTGCCAGCAGTGATATGGGAGATACGCAGTATTTT.

The sample holds one count of this clone. V gene TRBV2 combines with J gene TRBJ1-2; D ambiguous. V shed 8 bases and J shed 2 bases, with 12 bases lying between them. This CDR3 is 13 amino acids long. CDR1 and CDR2 from the germline V gene are SNHLY and FYNNEI. CDR3 DNA: TGTGCCAGCCACGGAGGAGAAAACTATGGCTACACCTTC. As protein: CASHGGENYGYTF.

In nucleotides, the CDR3 is TGTGCCAGCAGCCAAGAAAGTCGGGACAGCTCCTACGAGCAGTACTTC. This sequence encodes CASSQESRDSSYEQYF. The genes are TRBV4-2 and TRBJ2-7; 7 bases match TRBD1. CDR3 length: 16 amino acids. From germline, CDR1 is LGHNA and CDR2 YNFKEQ. Germline trimming cut 0 bases from V and 0 bases from J; bases unmatched to any gene: 5.